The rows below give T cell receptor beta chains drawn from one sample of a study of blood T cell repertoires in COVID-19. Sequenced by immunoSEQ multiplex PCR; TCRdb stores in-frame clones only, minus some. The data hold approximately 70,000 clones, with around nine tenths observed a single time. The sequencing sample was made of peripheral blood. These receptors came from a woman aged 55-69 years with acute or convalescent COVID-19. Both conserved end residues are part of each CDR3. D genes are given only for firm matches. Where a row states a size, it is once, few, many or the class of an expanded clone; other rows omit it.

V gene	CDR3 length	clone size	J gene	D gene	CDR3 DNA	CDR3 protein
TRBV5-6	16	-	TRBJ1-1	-	TGTGCCAGCAGCTTGGATGGAGGCGCTTGGAACACTGAAGCTTTCTTT	CASSLDGGAWNTEAFF
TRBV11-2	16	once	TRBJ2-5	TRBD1	TGTGCCAGCAGCTCAGGGGGGACAGGAGAAAAAGAGACCCAGTACTTC	CASSSGGTGEKETQYF
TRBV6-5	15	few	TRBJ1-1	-	TGTGCCAGCAGTTACTCGTCCAGGGGGAACACTGAAGCTTTCTTT	CASSYSSRGNTEAFF
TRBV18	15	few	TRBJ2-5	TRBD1	TGTGCCAGCTCACCCGGACAGGGCCGGGGGGAGACCCAGTACTTC	CASSPGQGRGETQYF
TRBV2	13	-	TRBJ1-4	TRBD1	TGTGCCAGCAGGACAGGGCCTAATGAAAAACTGTTTTTT	CASRTGPNEKLFF
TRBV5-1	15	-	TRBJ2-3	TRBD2	TGCGCCAGCAGCTTCGGGACTAGCGCAGCAGATACGCAGTATTTT	CASSFGTSAADTQYF
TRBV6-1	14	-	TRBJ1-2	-	TGTGCCAGCAGTGAAGGGAAGGGGCTCTATGGCTACACCTTC	CASSEGKGLYGYTF
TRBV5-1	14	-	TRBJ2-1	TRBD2	TGCGCCAGCAGCTTGGGCGGGAGCTACAATGAGCAGTTCTTC	CASSLGGSYNEQFF
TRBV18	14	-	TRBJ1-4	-	TGTGCCAGCTCAACGACAGCGAGTAATGAAAAACTGTTTTTT	CASSTTASNEKLFF
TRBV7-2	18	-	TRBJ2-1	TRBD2	TGTGCCAGCAGCTTATCACCAGCTAGCGGGGGGACCTACAATGAGCAGTTCTTC	CASSLSPASGGTYNEQFF
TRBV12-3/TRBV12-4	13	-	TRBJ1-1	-	TGTGCCAGCAGTTTAGGGCAGGGCACTGAAGCTTTCTTT	CASSLGQGTEAFF
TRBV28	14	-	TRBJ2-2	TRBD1	TGTGCCAGCAGTCAACAGGGGGCTCCCGGGGAGCTGTTTTTT	CASSQQGAPGELFF
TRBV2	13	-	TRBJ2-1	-	TGTGCCAGCAGCCAGGACTACTACAATGAGCAGTTCTTC	CASSQDYYNEQFF
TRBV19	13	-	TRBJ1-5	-	TGTGCCAGTACGCGGCAGAGCAATCAGCCCCAGCATTTT	CASTRQSNQPQHF
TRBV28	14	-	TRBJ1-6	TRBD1	TGTGCCAGCAGTCAATACAGGGGGCGGTCACCCCTCCACTTT	CASSQYRGRSPLHF
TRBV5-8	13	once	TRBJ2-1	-	TGTGCCAGCAGCTCTCGGGAATACAATGAGCAGTTCTTC	CASSSREYNEQFF
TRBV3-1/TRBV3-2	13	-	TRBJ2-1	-	TGTGCCAGCAGCCAAGAGAGGAGGGGAAGAGGGTTCTTC	CASSQERRGRGFF
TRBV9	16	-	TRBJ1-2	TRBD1	TGTGCCAGCACCGGACAAACAGGGGCCCCATACTATGGCTACACCTTC	CASTGQTGAPYYGYTF
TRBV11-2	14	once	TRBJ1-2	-	TGTGCCAGCAGCTTAGATCGACAGGTCTATGGCTACACCTTC	CASSLDRQVYGYTF
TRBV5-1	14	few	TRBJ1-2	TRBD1	TGCGCCAGCAGCTTGGGACAGGGGAACTATGGCTACACCTTC	CASSLGQGNYGYTF
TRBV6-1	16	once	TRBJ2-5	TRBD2	TGTGCCAGCAGTGTGATAGCGGGGGGACCCCAAGAGACCCAGTACTTC	CASSVIAGGPQETQYF
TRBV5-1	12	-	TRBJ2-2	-	TGCGCCAGCAGCTTGGGGACTTCGGAGCTGTTTTTT	CASSLGTSELFF
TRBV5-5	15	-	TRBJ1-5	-	TGTGCCAGCAGCCTTACAACCGAGGGAGATCAGCCCCAGCATTTT	CASSLTTEGDQPQHF
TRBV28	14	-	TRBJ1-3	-	TGTGCCAGCACCTGGGGGGGGAATGGAAACACCATATATTTT	CASTWGGNGNTIYF
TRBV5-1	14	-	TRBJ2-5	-	TGCGCCAGCAGCTTGGCACCGGGGAGGGAGACCCAGTACTTC	CASSLAPGRETQYF
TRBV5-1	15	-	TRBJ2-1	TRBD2	TGCGCCAGCAGCTTGGGGGTGACTAGCCCCAATGAGCAGTTCTTC	CASSLGVTSPNEQFF
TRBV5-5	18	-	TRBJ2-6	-	TGTGCCAGCAGCTTGGGGACTGAGACAAACTCTGGGGCCAACGTCCTGACTTTC	CASSLGTETNSGANVLTF
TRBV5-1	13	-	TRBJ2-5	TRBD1	TGCGCCAGCAGCATGACAGGGATGGAGACCCAGTACTTC	CASSMTGMETQYF
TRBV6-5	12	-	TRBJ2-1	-	TGTGCCAGCAGTCCCCTCCTTAGTGAGCAGTTCTTC	CASSPLLSEQFF
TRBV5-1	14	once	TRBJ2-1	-	TGCGCCAGCACCGGGTCCACCTCCTACAATGAGCAGTTCTTC	CASTGSTSYNEQFF
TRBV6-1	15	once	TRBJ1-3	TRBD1	TGTGCCAGCAGTGAAAGGACAGGGCAAGGAAACACCATATATTTT	CASSERTGQGNTIYF
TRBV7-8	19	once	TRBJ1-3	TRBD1	TGTGCCAGCAGCTTAGTGGTCTCCGTGGGACAGATCGGGGGAAACACCATATATTTT	CASSLVVSVGQIGGNTIYF
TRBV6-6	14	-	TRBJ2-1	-	TGTGCCAGCAGTTATCCCGGGGTCAACAATGAGCAGTTCTTC	CASSYPGVNNEQFF
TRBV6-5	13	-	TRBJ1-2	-	TGTGCCAGCAGTTACTCTCTTACGAGGGGCTACACCTTC	CASSYSLTRGYTF
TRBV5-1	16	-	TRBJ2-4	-	TGCGCCAGCAGCTTGGTTTGCCGACTAGAGAAAAACATTCAGTACTTC	CASSLVCRLEKNIQYF
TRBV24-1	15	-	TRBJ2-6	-	TGTGCCACCAGTGATTATCGGTCTGGGGCCAACGTCCTGACTTTC	CATSDYRSGANVLTF
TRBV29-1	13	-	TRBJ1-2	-	TGCAGCGTTGATAGGGAGTCTAGCAAGGGCTACACCTTC	CSVDRESSKGYTF
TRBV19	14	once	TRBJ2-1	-	TGTGCCAGTACCGACAGCCCGAGATGGAATGAGCAGTTCTTC	CASTDSPRWNEQFF
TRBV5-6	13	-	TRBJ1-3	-	TGTGCCAGCTCAGGGTTGACCGGAAACACCATATATTTT	CASSGLTGNTIYF
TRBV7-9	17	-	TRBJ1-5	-	TGTGCCAGCAGCTTAAGGGAAGGTAAGGGGTGGAATCAGCCCCAGCATTTT	CASSLREGKGWNQPQHF
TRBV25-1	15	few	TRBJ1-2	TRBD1	TGTGCCAGCAGTGAGTTTAGTCAGGGGGCCTGGGGCTACACCTTC	CASSEFSQGAWGYTF
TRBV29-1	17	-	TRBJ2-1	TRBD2	TGCAGCGCCGAAGGACTAGCGGGCCAGAGCTCCTACAATGAGCAGTTCTTC	CSAEGLAGQSSYNEQFF
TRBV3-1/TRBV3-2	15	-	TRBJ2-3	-	TGTGCCAGCAGCCAAGGGCCCCTTTTGACAGATACGCAGTATTTT	CASSQGPLLTDTQYF
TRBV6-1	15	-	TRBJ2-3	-	TGTGCCAGCAGTGAAGGGCAGGGGAGCACAGATACGCAGTATTTT	CASSEGQGSTDTQYF
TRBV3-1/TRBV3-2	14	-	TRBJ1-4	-	TGTGCCAGCAGCCAAGACAGGGTGCATGAAAAACTGTTTTTT	CASSQDRVHEKLFF
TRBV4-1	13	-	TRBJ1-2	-	TGCGCCAGCAGCCTCGAGGGCGGCTATGGCTACACCTTC	CASSLEGGYGYTF
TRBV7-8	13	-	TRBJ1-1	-	TGTGCCAGCAGCTTGACCGGGGGATCTGAAGCTTTCTTT	CASSLTGGSEAFF
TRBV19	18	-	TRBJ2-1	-	TGTGCCAGTAGTCATGGAACAGGGTACAGCACAAGCTTCAATGAGCAGTTCTTC	CASSHGTGYSTSFNEQFF
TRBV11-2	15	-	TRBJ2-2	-	-	CASSLGQGGAGSCFF
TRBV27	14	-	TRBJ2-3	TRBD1	TGTGCCAGCAGGGGACAGGCGCGCACAGATACGCAGTATTTT	CASRGQARTDTQYF
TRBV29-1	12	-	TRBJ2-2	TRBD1	TGCAGCGTTTCAGGGGGCGGCGGGGAGCTGTTTTTT	CSVSGGGGELFF
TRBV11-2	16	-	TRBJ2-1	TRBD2	TGTGCCAGCAGCCGATGGGCGGGAGGGCCAATCAATGAGCAGTTCTTC	CASSRWAGGPINEQFF
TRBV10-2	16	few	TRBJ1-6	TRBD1	TGCGCCAGCAATCTCGGACAGGGTCATAGGAATTCACCCCTCCACTTT	CASNLGQGHRNSPLHF
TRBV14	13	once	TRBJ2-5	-	TGTGCCAGCAGCCTCAAAGCGACAGAGACCCAGTACTTC	CASSLKATETQYF
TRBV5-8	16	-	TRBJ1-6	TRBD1	TGTGCCAGCAGCGGTAGACAGGGGGCGTATAATTCACCCCTCCACTTT	CASSGRQGAYNSPLHF
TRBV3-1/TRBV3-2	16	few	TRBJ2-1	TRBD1	TGTGCCAGCAGCCAAGACGTTACAGGGGAATACAATGAGCAGTTCTTC	CASSQDVTGEYNEQFF
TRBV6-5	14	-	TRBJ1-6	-	TGTGCCAGCAGTTCCGATTTCCCGGGTTCACCCCTCCACTTT	CASSSDFPGSPLHF
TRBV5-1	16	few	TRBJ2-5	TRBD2	TGCGCCAGCAGCTTTGGACTAGCGGGGGGATTTGAGACCCAGTACTTC	CASSFGLAGGFETQYF
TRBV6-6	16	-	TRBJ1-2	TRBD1	TGTGCCAGCAGTTTTAGGTCGACAGGGGGCAACTATGGCTACACCTTC	CASSFRSTGGNYGYTF
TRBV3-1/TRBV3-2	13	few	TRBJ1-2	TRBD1	TGTGCCAGCGTAAACAGGGGGCGGGGTGGCTACACCTTC	CASVNRGRGGYTF